The present T cell receptor beta chain was sequenced within a study of T cell changes during pregnancy in multiple sclerosis. TCRdb's copy holds only in-frame clones and misses some; the assay was immunoSEQ multiplex PCR. The repertoire holds around 50,000 clones, around 90% seen once, with around 0.6% in the top ten. This TCR was recovered from a female donor in good health, enrolled as a control in a pregnancy study. The sample here was CD4+ T cells from peripheral blood mononuclear cells, taken after pregnancy.

For the CDR3, the DNA is TGTGCCAGCGGACTAGCGGGAGGTTACAATGAGCAGTTCTTC. This codes for CASGLAGGYNEQFF. This sequence joins TRBV7-9 and TRBJ2-1; TRBD2 agrees at 14 bases. Trimming at V came to 8 bases and at J to 4 bases, leaving 1 base not matched to a gene. Per germline, CDR1 SEHNR and CDR2 FQNEAQ (reference sequence). The CDR3 sequence is 14 residues long.